The 10 T cell receptor beta chains below were found in one sample sequenced in a study of T cell repertoires in cytomegalovirus infection. TCRdb reprocessed the reads via MiXCR and lists one record per CDR3 protein. Altogether hundreds of thousands of distinct CDR3 sequences are present, roughly 30% being singletons, with the ten largest covering about 14%. These receptors' antigens are unknown. Specimen: cultured CD8+ T cells from PBMCs, collected from culture after CMV antigen stimulation. The receptors here all came from a human donor in good health (CMV status not recorded). Some clones in this sample may be carry-over from other donors' samples.

This clonotype was observed a handful of times. The chain combines TRBV6-5 with TRBJ2-1; D possibly corresponds to TRBD1 (6 bases). Germline CDR1 and CDR2: MNHEY and SVGAGI. The CDR3 runs 17 residues. With 6 bases removed from V and 0 bases from J, the gap between germline ends came to 18 bases. CDR3 DNA sequence: TGTGCCAGCAGCCCCTCCTTAACAGGGAGCTCCTACAATGAGCAGTTCTTC. It is translated as CASSPSLTGSSYNEQFF.

This clonotype was recorded at least ten times. The genes are TRBV10-3 and TRBJ1-4, with a tentative D call TRBD1 (5 bases). Trimming shortened V by 6 bases and J by 6 bases, and 14 bases separated the two germline ends. The germline gives CDR1 ENHRY, CDR2 SYGVKD. The CDR3 has 14 amino acids. The CDR3 DNA is TGTGCCATCAGGATCAGGGCTCGGGATGAAAAACTGTTTTTT. The encoded protein is CAIRIRARDEKLFF.

This rearrangement joins TRBV20-1 to TRBJ1-2; D is undetermined. The ends were cut back, 5 bases at V and 5 bases at J, with 15 bases in the middle. CDR3 length equals 13 residues. CDR1 is DFQATT, CDR2 SNEGSKA, per germline (reference sequence). CDR3: CSAPGPTSYGYTF. DNA of the CDR3: TGCAGTGCTCCAGGACCCACTAGTTATGGCTACACCTTC.

In this sample, this clonotype turned up many times. The chain joins TRBV6-2 or TRBV6-3 to TRBJ1-1; no firm D call. The CDR3 length is 14 residues. Germline loops: CDR1 MNHEY, CDR2 SVGEGT. V shed 6 bases and J shed 4 bases, with 15 bases lying between them. CDR3 sequence reads: CASSYRWDSTEAFF. The CDR3 bases are TGTGCCAGCAGCTACAGATGGGATAGCACTGAAGCTTTCTTT.

This clonotype was seen repeatedly, ten times or more. The rearrangement links TRBV28 to TRBJ2-3, with a weak D call TRBD1 (6 bases). Germline V gene lookup returns CDR1 MDHEN and CDR2 SYDVKM. This CDR3 comprises 15 residues. Trimming removed 3 bases at V and 0 bases at J, with 10 bases between. The CDR3 loop is CASSLDSLSTDTQYF. DNA for the CDR3: TGTGCCAGCAGTTTGGACAGTCTTAGCACAGATACGCAGTATTTT.

The chain recombines TRBV28 with TRBJ2-5, with D possibly being TRBD2 (7 bases). The CDR3 has 14 residues. V lost 8 bases and J 4 bases, leaving 17 bases between the germline ends. CDR1 and CDR2 from the germline V gene are MDHEN and SYDVKM. This CDR3 is CASAQGGGRETQYF. The DNA for the CDR3 is TGTGCCAGCGCGCAGGGCGGGGGCCGAGAGACCCAGTACTTC.

The chain uses TRBV7-9 and TRBJ2-2; TRBD1 might be the D (6 bases). The V and J ends lost 6 bases and 2 bases respectively, with 16 bases between them. The germline V gene encodes CDR1 SEHNR and CDR2 FQNEAQ (reference sequence). The CDR3 is made up of 16 amino acids. The CDR3 spells CASRSPGHGNTGELFF. DNA for the CDR3: TGTGCCAGCAGATCACCGGGACACGGAAACACCGGGGAGCTGTTTTTT.

The V and J genes are TRBV9 and TRBJ1-6; D remains ambiguous. This CDR3 region has 14 residues. V lost 0 bases to trimming and J lost 9 bases, with 10 bases between them. The V gene's germline CDR1 is SGDLS and CDR2 YYNGEE. The CDR3 nucleotides are TGTGCCAGCAGCGTAGAGGGTAAGGGTTCACCCCTCCACTTT. It translates to CASSVEGKGSPLHF.

The genes are TRBV4-2 and TRBJ2-3; perhaps TRBD2 as D (7 bases). Germline lookup yields CDR1 LGHNA and CDR2 YNFKEQ. V lost 0 bases and J lost 1, with 11 bases in between. CDR3 length: 16 residues. DNA of the CDR3: TGTGCCAGCAGCCAAGAGGCGGGGGCGGGCACAGATACGCAGTATTTT. Amino acid sequence: CASSQEAGAGTDTQYF.

This clonotype was recorded once. At one end the junction does not follow the germline gene, possibly because of a read error. The gene calls are TRBV7-4 and TRBJ2-7; unclear D gene. Germline assignment: CDR1 SGHVT and CDR2 SQSDAQ. This CDR3 is 12 amino acids long. As DNA, the CDR3 is TGTGTCAGCAGCTTGGGATCCTACGAGCAGTACTTC. It codes for CVSSLGSYEQYF.